This T cell receptor beta chain was captured by sequencing in a study of T-cell memory formation after mild COVID-19 (dated by TCRdb to the early 2020s). Broadly, across the study: TCR sequence clusters from the two donors were largely donor specific. T-cell clones expanding and contracting after mild COVID-19 in two donors were tracked by longitudinal TCRalpha and TCRbeta repertoire sequencing. Two young, previously healthy adult volunteers made up the cohort, one male and one female. On the study overall, not on this receptor specifically: Whether the second-wave clones peaking on day 37 were SARS-CoV-2 specific was not confirmed. Only a couple of mild cases were covered in the study, and larger cohorts including severe cases with pre-infection samples were considered necessary. The detection of some responding clones in pre-infection memory suggests that pre-existing cross-reactive memory T cells joined the SARS-CoV-2 response. Contracting CD4+ clones were located mainly in the CM and EM memory subsets, whereas CD8+ clones were found to be enriched in EMRA. From day 15 to 85, contracting clones showed balanced CD4/CD8 phenotypes, whereas a second wave of clones that expanded from day 15 to 37 leaned towards CD4+.

The listed sequencing device is Illumina NovaSeq 6000. cDNA libraries for TCRalpha and TCRbeta were prepared by 5'RACE using constant-segment primers, with sample barcodes and unique molecular identifiers added. RNA was extracted from every sample with Trizol reagent. Library amplification was performed in two PCR steps, and a second sample barcode and Illumina TruSeq adapters were introduced in the second step. Libraries were sequenced on an Illumina NovaSeq with 2 x 150 bp paired-end reads. For the original study's pipeline: Reads were demultiplexed and collapsed into UMI-guided consensus sequences with migec v1.2.7. Using mixcr v2.1.11, UMI consensuses were aligned to TRA and TRB V and J templates and then assembled into clonotypes. Expanded or contracted clonotypes were those called significant by both edgeR and NoisET, with noise models trained on biological replicates. edgeR calls used a false discovery rate-adjusted p below 0.01 and a log2 fold-change threshold of 1. As an exploratory analysis of dynamics, max-normalized trajectories of the 1000 most abundant clonotypes were examined with PCA combined with hierarchical clustering. Each responding clone was given a CD4 or CD8 phenotype based on the CD4+ and CD8+ repertoires, which had been sequenced separately. TCRdb reran the public reads through fastp at Q25 and MiXCR, keeping productive beta chains. Entries are consolidated by CDR3 protein sequence, retaining the most common genes and DNA. It is TCRdb's table, rather than the study itself, that gives the V and J calls and clone size. Across this sample there are about 310,000 distinct CDR3 sequences, with roughly 15% seen only once. Jointly, the top ten make up roughly 20% of the sample.

With respect to this clonotype: The clone's antigen remains unknown. No base quality values were provided; no much bigger clone lies one nucleotide off.

Sequences MNHEY (CDR1) and SVGEGT (CDR2) are obtained from the germline V gene. The CDR3 sequence holds 14 residues, the cysteine and phenylalanine included. CDR3 DNA only is kept here, 42 bases in frame from base 1. V is reduced by 1 base and J by 2 bases, leaving a spacing of 7 bases between them. Ficoll-Paque density gradient centrifugation was the method used to isolate PBMCs. The sequence links TRBV6-2 or TRBV6-3 to TRBJ2-3; the D gene is not confidently resolved. The receptor's source is a man younger than 30 who had mild COVID-19 (a few samples of this study predate the infection). The sample titles of this study are shuffled in the database, so cell type and time point are left out; the donor was told from shared clones. The sequenced sample was PBMCs or a T cell subset sorted from them (not recorded which). The DNA sequence is given as TGTGCCAGCAGTTACTGGAAGGTCACAGATACGCAGTATTTT. Translated, it gives CASSYWKVTDTQYF.